Below are 21 T cell receptor beta chains sequenced from a single sample in a study of control samples from healthy donors and cancer patients. The method was immunoSEQ multiplex PCR; TCRdb's version includes in-frame clones alone and lacks a portion of them. This sample has about 410,000 clones; around 90% occur once, and the top ten carry more than 6%. The source material was PBMCs. These TCRs come from a man in his forties with head and neck cancer.

This rearrangement joins TRBV28 to TRBJ2-7; 9 bases fit TRBD1. There are 15 residues in the CDR3. V shed 4 bases, J shed 3 bases, and the junction held 7 bases outside the gene matches. Germline V gene lookup returns CDR1 MDHEN and CDR2 SYDVKM. Here the CDR3 reads CASSYPGQGYYEQYF. The DNA of the CDR3 is TGTGCCAGCAGTTACCCGGGACAGGGATACTACGAGCAGTACTTC.

In this sample, this clone turned up once. V gene TRBV25-1 combines with J gene TRBJ2-3; 7 bases are a match to TRBD1. This CDR3 comprises 15 residues. Germline V gene sequence: CDR1 MGHDK, CDR2 SYGVNS. Trimming cost V 0 bases and J 4 bases; bases outside gene matches: 4. DNA for the CDR3: TGTGCCAGCAGTGAATATGAAGACAGGGCAGATACGCAGTATTTT. The encoded protein is CASSEYEDRADTQYF.

The V gene is TRBV5-1, the J gene TRBJ1-2, with D possibly TRBD1 on 5 matching bases. The CDR3 length is 15 residues. The V end lost 4 bases, the J end lost 1 base, and 14 bases lay between the germline ends. Germline lookup yields CDR1 SGHRS and CDR2 YFSETQ. The CDR3 sequence is CASSRDRANNYGYTF. The CDR3 region has the DNA TGCGCCAGCAGCAGGGACCGGGCAAATAACTATGGCTACACCTTC.

CDR3 residues: CASSPNHRAMNTEAFF. The CDR3 DNA sequence: TGTGCCAGCTCACCGAACCACAGGGCCATGAACACTGAAGCTTTCTTT. V is TRBV18 and J is TRBJ1-1; D is perhaps TRBD1 (6 bases). With 3 bases removed from V and 0 bases from J, the gap between germline ends came to 14 bases. Per the germline V gene, CDR1 is KGHSH and CDR2 is LQKENI. This CDR3 has 16 amino acids.

This chain joins TRBV11-2 and TRBJ2-3, with D perhaps TRBD2 (5 bases). The CDR3 totals 12 residues. Germline V gives CDR1 SGHAT, CDR2 FQNNGV. V was clipped by 1 base and J by 6 bases, with 5 bases between them. The CDR3: CASSLGEDTQYF. The CDR3 coding sequence is TGTGCCAGCAGCTTAGGGGAGGATACGCAGTATTTT.

In this sample, this clone turned up once. CDR3 sequence: CASSLARGLNTGELFF. In DNA, the CDR3 is TGTGCCAGCAGCTTGGCTAGGGGCCTGAACACCGGGGAGCTGTTTTTT. The chain carries TRBV5-6 and TRBJ2-2; D is possibly TRBD1 (5 bases). The CDR3 contains 16 residues. V lost 0 bases, J lost 1 base, and 10 bases lay in between. Per germline, CDR1 SGHDT and CDR2 YYEEEE.

The chain employs TRBV3-1 (or the pseudogene TRBV3-2) and TRBJ2-3, with D perhaps TRBD1 (5 bases). CDR1 is LGHDT, CDR2 YNNKEL, per germline (reference sequence). The CDR3 extends over 15 amino acids. Trimming shortened V by 2 bases and J by 0 bases, and 9 bases separated the two germline ends. This chain's CDR3 is CASSQRGLSTDTQYF. The CDR3, as DNA: TGTGCCAGCAGCCAAAGGGGCCTTAGCACAGATACGCAGTATTTT.

This chain joins TRBV6-5 and TRBJ2-5; 7 bases are shared with TRBD2. CDR1 and CDR2 from the germline V gene are MNHEY and SVGAGI. Trimming removed 7 bases from V and 5 bases from J; junction bases left unmatched: 7. This CDR3 has 13 amino acids. In DNA form, the CDR3 reads TGTGCCAGCATTGCGGGAGTATGGGAGACCCAGTACTTC. It codes for CASIAGVWETQYF.

V usage is TRBV9 and J usage is TRBJ2-3, with TRBD2 matching over 7 bases. The CDR3 length is 14 residues. V was pared by 3 bases and J by 5 bases, with 6 bases of the junction left unmatched. Germline V gene data show CDR1 as SGDLS and CDR2 as YYNGEE. CDR3 amino acids: CASSARLAEDTQYF. The CDR3 coding sequence is TGTGCCAGCAGCGCCCGACTAGCAGAAGATACGCAGTATTTT.

The genes are TRBV21-1 and TRBJ2-3; TRBD2 reflects the table's D call only, with no check against the DNA. TRBV21-1 is a recognized pseudogene. CDR3 length equals 18 residues. The CDR3 nucleotides read TGTGCCAGCAGCAAGGTAACTAGCGGGAGGGAGTTAACAGATACGCAGTATTTT. Translation: CASSKVTSGRELTDTQYF.

The rearrangement uses TRBV30 and TRBJ2-7, with a weak D call TRBD2 (6 bases). The CDR3 runs 14 residues. Trimming removed 6 bases at V and 2 bases at J, with 17 bases between. The germline gives CDR1 GTSNPN, CDR2 SVGIG (reference sequence). This CDR3 reads CACPLEGIPYEQYF. CDR3 bases: TGTGCCTGCCCTCTGGAGGGGATACCCTACGAGCAGTACTTC.

The chain links TRBV19 to TRBJ1-4, with 12 bases identical to TRBD1. From germline, CDR1 is LNHDA and CDR2 SQIVND (reference sequence). The junction had 3 bases not matched to a gene; V was cut back by 4 bases and J by 6 bases. The CDR3 contains 15 residues. Here the CDR3 reads CASSTGQGAYEKLFF. CDR3 coding DNA: TGTGCCAGTAGTACGGGACAGGGGGCCTATGAAAAACTGTTTTTT. Together with reference TRBV19 and TRBJ1-4, the CDR3 gives the full variable domain: DGGITQSPKYLFRKEGQNVTLSCEQNLNHDAMYWYRQDPGQGLRLIYYSQIVNDFQKGDIAEGYSVSREKKESFPLTVTSAQKNPTAFYLCASSTGQGAYEKLFFGSGTQLSVL.

CDR3 in DNA: TGTGCCACCAGCCCGGGACAGGGAGGTTACAATGAGCAGTTCTTC. Translating gives CATSPGQGGYNEQFF. The chain employs TRBV24-1 and TRBJ2-1, with 9 bases lining up with TRBD1. The V gene's germline CDR1 is KGHDR and CDR2 SFDVKD. The J segment lost 4 bases and the V segment lost 7 bases, leaving 7 bases of the junction unmatched. The length of the CDR3 is 15 residues.

In its sample, this clone ranks as medium-sized. The rearrangement links TRBV4-3 to TRBJ1-6, with D possibly being TRBD1 (5 bases). Germline CDR1 is LGHNA and CDR2 is YSLEER. Trimming removed 0 bases from V and 6 bases from J, with 15 bases in between. The CDR3 consists of 17 residues. DNA for the CDR3: TGCGCCAGCAGCCAAGAACCGGGGGGAATCGCTAATTCACCCCTCCACTTT. Translated: CASSQEPGGIANSPLHF.

In nucleotides, the CDR3 is TGTGCCAGCAGGAAGGAAAGCAATCAGCCCCAGCATTTT. Residues: CASRKESNQPQHF. The V and J genes are TRBV21-1 and TRBJ1-5. TRBV21-1 is a pseudogene locus. The length of the CDR3 is 13 residues.

The chain carries TRBV6-5 and TRBJ2-3; D uncertain. The CDR3 has 11 amino acids. V lost 4 bases, J lost 9 bases, and 8 bases lay in between. Germline V gene data show CDR1 as MNHEY and CDR2 as SVGAGI. The CDR3 nucleotides read TGTGCCAGCAGTTCTTCAAGGACGCAGTATTTT. Its protein is CASSSSRTQYF.

The chain carries TRBV7-9 and TRBJ1-4; the match to TRBD1 covers 7 bases. Trimming cost V 5 bases and J 6 bases; bases outside gene matches: 9. The CDR3 loop spans 15 amino acids. Germline lookup yields CDR1 SEHNR and CDR2 FQNEAQ (reference sequence). The CDR3 loop is CASSITGAAHEKLFF. The CDR3 DNA reads TGTGCCAGCAGCATCACAGGGGCGGCGCATGAAAAACTGTTTTTT.

This clone was seen a single time. The chain combines TRBV10-3 with TRBJ1-2; D is undetermined. Trimming cost V 6 bases and J 8 bases, with 19 bases left between them. CDR1 and CDR2 (germline): ENHRY, SYGVKD. The CDR3 consists of 14 residues. In nucleotides, the CDR3 is TGTGCCATCAGCGGCCCCGACCCGGGAGGGGGCTACACCTTC. Residues: CAISGPDPGGGYTF.

This chain links TRBV4-1 with TRBJ2-3; unclear D gene. V was shortened by 1 base and J by 0 bases, with 11 bases between the two germline ends. Germline V CDR1 and CDR2: MGHRA, YSYEKL. There are 16 residues in the CDR3. The chain's CDR3 is CASSQAVRSSTDTQYF. CDR3 coding DNA: TGCGCCAGCAGCCAAGCGGTCCGATCTAGCACAGATACGCAGTATTTT.

The chain employs TRBV5-1 and TRBJ1-1; no clear D gene. This CDR3 has 15 amino acids. Per germline, CDR1 SGHRS and CDR2 YFSETQ. V lost 6 bases and J 0 bases, leaving 15 bases between the germline ends. CDR3 DNA sequence: TGCGCCAGCACAAGAGATTCAGCTCTGAACACTGAAGCTTTCTTT. Translation: CASTRDSALNTEAFF.

The V and J genes are TRBV6-2 or TRBV6-3 and TRBJ2-5, with 11 nucleotides matching TRBD1. Looked up from germline, CDR1 is MNHEY and CDR2 is SVGEGT. The ends lost 4 bases at V and 5 bases at J; junction bases unmatched: 3. The CDR3 length is 14 residues. Here the CDR3 reads CASSSDRGPETQYF. The CDR3 nucleotides are TGTGCCAGCAGTTCGGACAGGGGGCCTGAGACCCAGTACTTC.